This T cell receptor beta chain came from a study of long-term antiretroviral therapy in people with HIV. Study summary: The earliest specimens came about a decade ahead of the 2015 immediate-ART recommendation. Study-level results: Collection of the blood took place between the mid-2000s and the late 2010s. The ART regimens in use then may have been less effective than current ones. In samples taken after ART, diversity increased but remained below transplant donor control levels. Repertoires in HIV (unlike those of controls) had narrower CDR3 length ranges.

Sequencing used immunoSEQ v3.0 at survey level. The method was immunoSEQ multiplex PCR; TCRdb's version includes in-frame clones alone and lacks a portion of them. Of 9,500 to 11,000 clones in the sample, 80% to 90% are singletons; the top ten hold over 20%. The CDR3 loop spans 14 amino acids. Germline V gene data show CDR1 as SQVTM and CDR2 as ANQGSEA. Trimming removed 3 bases from V and 1 base from J; junction bases left unmatched: 5. This clone occurred once. Its antigen is undetermined. The sample was unsorted PBMCs, taken about 7 years after starting antiretroviral therapy. V usage is TRBV29-1 and J usage is TRBJ2-7, with 8 positions matching TRBD1. This receptor was obtained from a man aged 45 to 65 with HIV. The CDR3 sequence: CSVEEQGESYEQYF. The DNA of the CDR3 is TGCAGCGTTGAGGAACAGGGGGAGTCCTACGAGCAGTACTTC.